Listed below are T cell receptor beta chains from one sample, sequenced in a study of T cell clonotyping in hematopoietic cell transplantation. TCRdb keeps only in-frame clones here, not all; method: immunoSEQ multiplex PCR. Here the sample spans 7,000 or so clones, 37% being singletons. This specimen was peripheral blood mononuclear cells, taken 30 days after allogeneic stem cell transplant. The origin of the receptors is a female patient in her 60s who had an allogeneic stem cell transplant, so the T cells may come from the graft donor. Some clones in this sample may be carry-over from other donors' samples. Each CDR3 is given with its conserved first and last residue. Each record gives: V gene, clone size, J gene, D gene, CDR3 DNA, CDR3 protein. The D gene is left open where the match is weak. Clone size, where shown, is once, few, many, or a class for clones that have expanded.

V: TRBV6-5
size: NA
J: TRBJ2-3
D: TRBD2
DNA: TGTGCCAGCAGTTACTACGGGACTAGCGGGACAGATACGCAGTATTTT
CDR3: CASSYYGTSGTDTQYF

V: TRBV5-1
size: NA
J: TRBJ1-2
D: NA
DNA: TGCGCCAGCAGGTTAACAGGGTCTGGGTATGGCTACACCTTC
CDR3: CASRLTGSGYGYTF

V: TRBV28
size: NA
J: TRBJ2-5
D: NA
DNA: TGTGCCAGCAGTTTAACCGGAAACGGACCTCGGGAGACCCAGTACTTC
CDR3: CASSLTGNGPRETQYF

V: TRBV30
size: once
J: TRBJ1-1
D: NA
DNA: TGTGCCTGGAGTGTACTCGGGGTAGGGTCAGTCACTGAAGCTTTCTTT
CDR3: CAWSVLGVGSVTEAFF

V: TRBV9
size: few
J: TRBJ1-5
D: NA
DNA: TGTGCCAGCAGCGTGGGAGGCGGCAATCAGCCCCAGCATTTT
CDR3: CASSVGGGNQPQHF

V: TRBV30
size: NA
J: TRBJ1-1
D: NA
DNA: TGTGCCTGGAGCGGTGGGCAGAACACTGAAGCTTTCTTT
CDR3: CAWSGGQNTEAFF

V: TRBV25-1
size: NA
J: TRBJ1-1
D: NA
DNA: TGTGCCAGCTCTCGGGCCCTCGGGGAAGCTTTCTTT
CDR3: CASSRALGEAFF

V: TRBV30
size: few
J: TRBJ1-5
D: TRBD1
DNA: TGTGCTTGGAGGGGGCGGGACAATCAGCCCCAGCATTTT
CDR3: CAWRGRDNQPQHF

V: TRBV25-1
size: NA
J: TRBJ2-6
D: NA
DNA: TGTGCCAGCAGTGAATCAGACAGGTCTATGACTTTC
CDR3: CASSESDRSMTF

V: TRBV7-2
size: NA
J: TRBJ1-1
D: NA
DNA: TGTGCCAGCTCCCGTGCCAGGGACACTGAAGCTTTCTTT
CDR3: CASSRARDTEAFF

V: TRBV20-1
size: NA
J: TRBJ1-1
D: TRBD1
DNA: TGCAGTAGGGGACAGAGAGATGAAGCTTTCTTT
CDR3: CSRGQRDEAFF

V: TRBV29-1
size: few
J: TRBJ1-2
D: NA
DNA: TGCAGCGTTGAAGAGGTGGGGCCTGGAGGCTACACCTTC
CDR3: CSVEEVGPGGYTF

V: TRBV30
size: NA
J: TRBJ1-1
D: NA
DNA: TGTGCCTGGATCGTGGCAGGCGGTTTAGCTGAAGCTTTCTTT
CDR3: CAWIVAGGLAEAFF

V: TRBV25-1
size: NA
J: TRBJ1-2
D: TRBD1
DNA: TGTGCCAGCAGTGAGACAGGGCGGGTAACCTTC
CDR3: CASSETGRVTF

V: TRBV30
size: NA
J: TRBJ1-6
D: NA
DNA: TGTGCCTGGAGTGGGCTCCATAATTCACCCCTCCACTTT
CDR3: CAWSGLHNSPLHF

V: TRBV5-4
size: NA
J: TRBJ2-2
D: TRBD2
DNA: TGTGCCAGCAGCTTGTTCGGGGGGGGACCCGGGGAGCTGTTTTTT
CDR3: CASSLFGGGPGELFF

V: TRBV30
size: NA
J: TRBJ1-5
D: TRBD1
DNA: TGTGCCTGGAGTGCTCGGACAGGGAGACGTCAGCCCCAGCATTTT
CDR3: CAWSARTGRRQPQHF

V: TRBV30
size: few
J: TRBJ2-7
D: NA
DNA: TGTGCCTGGGAAGGGGGCTACGAGCAGTACTTC
CDR3: CAWEGGYEQYF

V: TRBV5-1
size: NA
J: TRBJ1-6
D: NA
DNA: TGCGCCAGCAGCTTGGTCCGCCCTTCGGTTGATTCACCCCTCCACTTT
CDR3: CASSLVRPSVDSPLHF

V: TRBV30
size: NA
J: TRBJ1-6
D: NA
DNA: TGTGCCTGGAGGGGGCGGGATTCATCACCCCTCCACTTT
CDR3: CAWRGRDSSPLHF

V: TRBV7-9
size: few
J: TRBJ2-3
D: TRBD2
DNA: TGTGCCAGCAGCGTCGGGACTAGCGCTTCAGATACGCAGTATTTT
CDR3: CASSVGTSASDTQYF

V: TRBV5-1
size: few
J: TRBJ2-7
D: NA
DNA: TGCGCCAGCAGCTCCAAGACAGGAACCTACGAGCAGTACTTC
CDR3: CASSSKTGTYEQYF

V: TRBV13
size: NA
J: TRBJ1-1
D: TRBD1
DNA: TGTGCCAGCAGCAGATACCGGGACAGGGGGCACGGGAACACTGAAGCTTTCTTT
CDR3: CASSRYRDRGHGNTEAFF

V: TRBV25-1
size: few
J: TRBJ2-2
D: NA
DNA: TGTGCCAGCAGTGGGGGGGACAGCAGCACCGGGGAGCTGTTTTTT
CDR3: CASSGGDSSTGELFF

V: TRBV25-1
size: NA
J: TRBJ1-2
D: TRBD1
DNA: TGTGCCAGCAAGGAGACAGGGCTCGATGGCTACACCTTC
CDR3: CASKETGLDGYTF

V: TRBV6-6
size: NA
J: TRBJ1-5
D: NA
DNA: TGTGCCAGCAGTGGTCGGGGGGGTTGGCAGCCCCAGCATTTT
CDR3: CASSGRGGWQPQHF

V: TRBV30
size: few
J: TRBJ1-6
D: NA
DNA: TGTGCCTGGGGTTCCATAGGAAATTCACCCCTCCACTTT
CDR3: CAWGSIGNSPLHF

V: TRBV4-3
size: NA
J: TRBJ1-2
D: NA
DNA: TGCGCCAGCAGCCAAGATCGAGAGGGTACCCATGGCTACACCTTC
CDR3: CASSQDREGTHGYTF

V: TRBV4-3
size: NA
J: TRBJ2-7
D: TRBD2
DNA: TGCGCCAGCAGCCAAGATCGGCGGGGGGTCCCATCCTACGAGCAGTACTTC
CDR3: CASSQDRRGVPSYEQYF

V: TRBV7-2
size: NA
J: TRBJ2-5
D: NA
DNA: TGTGCCAGCAGCTTAGGAGGGGGACCGGAGACCCAGTACTTC
CDR3: CASSLGGGPETQYF

V: TRBV29-1
size: NA
J: TRBJ2-3
D: TRBD2
DNA: TGCAGCGTTGCCAGCGGGAGCGTATTAGATACGCAGTATTTT
CDR3: CSVASGSVLDTQYF

V: TRBV14
size: NA
J: TRBJ1-2
D: NA
DNA: TGTGCCAGCAGCCAAGTTCCCAGGGCGGGTCGCACCTTC
CDR3: CASSQVPRAGRTF

V: TRBV5-1
size: NA
J: TRBJ1-1
D: NA
DNA: TGCGCCAGCAGCTTGCGTTTAGGAGGGGATGAAGCTTTCTTT
CDR3: CASSLRLGGDEAFF

V: TRBV30
size: few
J: TRBJ1-2
D: TRBD1
DNA: TGTGCCTGGAGCCAATTGAGGGGGCAGGGCTACACCTTC
CDR3: CAWSQLRGQGYTF

V: TRBV29-1
size: NA
J: TRBJ2-7
D: TRBD1
DNA: TGCAGCGTAAGGGACAGGACCCACCATCAAGAGCAGTACTTC
CDR3: CSVRDRTHHQEQYF

V: TRBV6-5
size: large
J: TRBJ1-2
D: NA
DNA: TGTGCCAGCAGCTCCTTCGATGGCTACACCTTC
CDR3: CASSSFDGYTF

V: TRBV30
size: NA
J: TRBJ2-3
D: NA
DNA: TGTGCCTGGACTCAAGGACAGAGCACAGATACGCAGTATTTT
CDR3: CAWTQGQSTDTQYF

V: TRBV29-1
size: few
J: TRBJ2-7
D: NA
DNA: TGCAGCGTTGTCGCAGGGGACTCCTACGAGCAGTACTTC
CDR3: CSVVAGDSYEQYF

V: TRBV5-6
size: NA
J: TRBJ2-5
D: NA
DNA: TGTGCCAGCAGCTTATTGGGAAACCAAGAGACCCAGTACTTC
CDR3: CASSLLGNQETQYF

V: TRBV30
size: NA
J: TRBJ2-7
D: TRBD2
DNA: TGTGCCTGGGCCCCTAGCGGGGGGATTATTTACTCCTACGAGCAGTACTTC
CDR3: CAWAPSGGIIYSYEQYF

V: TRBV7-9
size: NA
J: TRBJ1-2
D: TRBD1
DNA: TGTGCCAGCAGCACTCGGACAGGGGATTATGGCTACACCTTC
CDR3: CASSTRTGDYGYTF

V: TRBV30
size: NA
J: TRBJ2-7
D: TRBD2
DNA: TGTGCCTGGAGGCGGGAGCTGAGTCACCACGAGCAGTACTTC
CDR3: CAWRRELSHHEQYF